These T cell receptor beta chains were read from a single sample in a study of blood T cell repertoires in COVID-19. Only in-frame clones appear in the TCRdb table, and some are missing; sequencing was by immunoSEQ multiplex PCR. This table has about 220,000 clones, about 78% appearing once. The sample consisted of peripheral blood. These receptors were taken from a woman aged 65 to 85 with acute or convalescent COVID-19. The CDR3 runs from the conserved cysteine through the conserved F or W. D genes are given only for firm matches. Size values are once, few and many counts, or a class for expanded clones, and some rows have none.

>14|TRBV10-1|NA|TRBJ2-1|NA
CASSESPNEREQFF
TGCGCCAGCAGTGAGTCCCCAAACGAGAGGGAGCAGTTCTTC
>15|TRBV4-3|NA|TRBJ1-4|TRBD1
CASSRIQGAGEKLFF
TGCGCCAGCAGCCGAATACAGGGGGCGGGAGAAAAACTGTTTTTT
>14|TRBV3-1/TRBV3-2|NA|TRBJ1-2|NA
CASSLGTGKSGYTF
TGTGCCAGCAGCCTCGGGACTGGGAAAAGTGGCTACACCTTC
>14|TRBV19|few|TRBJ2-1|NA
CASSMGGGSDEQFF
TGTGCCAGTAGTATGGGGGGAGGTTCCGATGAGCAGTTCTTC
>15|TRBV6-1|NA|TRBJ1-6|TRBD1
CASSEGTGAYSPLHF
TGTGCCAGCAGTGAGGGGACAGGGGCTTATTCACCCCTCCACTTT
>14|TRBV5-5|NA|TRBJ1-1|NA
CASTPGSRGTEAFF
TGTGCCAGCACCCCCGGAAGCAGGGGCACTGAAGCTTTCTTT
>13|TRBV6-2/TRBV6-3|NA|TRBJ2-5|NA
CASSWTGKETQYF
TGTGCCAGCAGCTGGACGGGGAAAGAGACCCAGTACTTC
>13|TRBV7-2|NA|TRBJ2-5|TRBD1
CASSRDRRETQYF
TGTGCCAGCAGCAGGGACAGGCGAGAGACCCAGTACTTC
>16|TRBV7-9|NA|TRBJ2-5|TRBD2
CASSLALGGGVETQYF
TGTGCCAGCAGCTTAGCGCTAGGCGGGGGGGTCGAGACCCAGTACTTC
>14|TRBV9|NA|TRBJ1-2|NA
CASSPLTGRQGYTF
TGTGCCAGCAGCCCATTAACAGGGCGCCAGGGCTACACCTTC
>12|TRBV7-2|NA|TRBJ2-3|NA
CASSPQLDTQYF
TGTGCCAGCAGCCCGCAACTAGATACGCAGTATTTT
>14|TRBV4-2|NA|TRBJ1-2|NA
CASSQDKGVYGYTF
TGTGCCAGCAGCCAAGATAAGGGGGTCTATGGCTACACCTTC
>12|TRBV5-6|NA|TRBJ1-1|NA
CASSLRRARAFF
TGTGCCAGCAGCTTGCGGAGGGCGCGGGCTTTCTTT
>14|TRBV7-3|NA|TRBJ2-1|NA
CASSLDQGSNEQFF
TGTGCCAGCAGCTTAGATCAGGGTTCCAATGAGCAGTTCTTC
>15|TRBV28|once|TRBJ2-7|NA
CASTTPSGDSYEQYF
TGTGCCAGCACCACTCCAAGCGGTGATTCCTACGAGCAGTACTTC
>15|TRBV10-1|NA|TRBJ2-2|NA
CASSEGGVNTGELFF
TGCGCCAGCAGTGAAGGAGGGGTGAACACCGGGGAGCTGTTTTTT
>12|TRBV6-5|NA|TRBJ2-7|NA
CASGQGRHEQYF
TGTGCCAGCGGTCAGGGGAGACACGAGCAGTACTTC